What follows are 13 T cell receptor beta chains derived from one specimen sequenced in a study of T cell responses to AZD1222 COVID-19 vaccine. Sequencing used immunoSEQ multiplex PCR; TCRdb keeps in-frame clones, though not all of them. The data show 95,000 to 150,000 clones, 87% seen once. The sample here was peripheral blood, taken on day 0 of AZD1222 vaccination. The receptors were gathered from an adult in good health.

This CDR3 reads CASSLEVAQETQYF. CDR3 sequence (DNA): TGTGCCAGCAGCTTAGAGGTAGCTCAAGAGACCCAGTACTTC. The genes are TRBV11-2 and TRBJ2-5; the D is unclear. Trimming pared 0 bases from V and 2 bases from J, leaving 7 bases between. Germline-derived CDR1 and CDR2 are SGHAT and FQNNGV. The CDR3 runs to 14 residues.

As to this clone: A junction boundary mismatches the germline segment, possibly from a read error. The chain links TRBV4-1 to TRBJ2-7, with unresolved D. This CDR3 contains 15 residues. Germline-derived CDR1 and CDR2 are MGHRA and YSYEKL. The CDR3 bases are TGCGCCAGCTGCCAATCTCCAACCGAAGCCTACGAGCAGTACTTC. It encodes CASCQSPTEAYEQYF.

This clone was seen only once. The chain carries TRBV5-8 and TRBJ2-4; no clear D gene. CDR3 length: 14 amino acids. Trimming stripped 3 bases from V and 5 bases from J, with 12 bases between. In germline, CDR1 is SGHTS, CDR2 YDEGEE. CDR3 region: CASSSVVGQNIQYF. Here the CDR3 DNA reads TGTGCCAGCAGCTCCGTCGTGGGTCAAAACATTCAGTACTTC.

The chain links TRBV28 to TRBJ1-2; 9 bases are a match to TRBD1. CDR3 length: 17 residues. V shed 6 bases and J 0 bases; nucleotides not matched to a gene: 11. Per the germline V gene, CDR1 is MDHEN and CDR2 is SYDVKM. CDR3 sequence: CASSSVVRQGANYGYTF. The CDR3 region has the DNA TGTGCCAGCAGCTCGGTAGTCCGACAGGGGGCTAACTATGGCTACACCTTC.

This chain links TRBV5-6 with TRBJ2-7; tentatively, D is TRBD1 or TRBD2 (5 bases each). This CDR3 contains 14 residues. V was trimmed by 2 bases and J by 2 bases, leaving 11 bases between them. Germline lookup yields CDR1 SGHDT and CDR2 YYEEEE. The CDR3: CASSFPGRTYEQYF. CDR3 sequence (DNA): TGTGCCAGCAGCTTTCCGGGACGCACCTACGAGCAGTACTTC.

The rearrangement uses TRBV28 and TRBJ1-2, with 8 positions matching TRBD1. Germline V lookup: CDR1 MDHEN, CDR2 SYDVKM. Losses at the gene ends were 6 bases for V and 8 bases for J; bases not matched to a gene: 11. This CDR3 is 14 amino acids long. CDR3 residues: CASRRTGIYGGYTF. The CDR3 bases are TGTGCCAGCAGGAGGACAGGGATTTATGGAGGCTACACCTTC.

This chain joins TRBV7-2 and TRBJ2-1, with D hard to call. CDR1 is SGHTA, CDR2 FQGNSA, per germline. The CDR3 is 9 residues long. V lost 4 bases, J lost 8 bases, and 0 bases lay in between. This chain's CDR3 is CASSYEQFF. In nucleotides, the CDR3 is TGTGCCAGCAGCTATGAGCAGTTCTTC. Variable domain in full (rest from reference TRBV7-2 and TRBJ2-1): GAGVSQSPSNKVTEKGKDVELRCDPISGHTALYWYRQSLGQGLEFLIYFQGNSAPDKSGLPSDRFSAERTGGSVSTLTIQRTQQEDSAVYLCASSYEQFFGPGTRLTVL.

The chain couples TRBV7-6 to TRBJ1-4; D not resolved. Germline lookup yields CDR1 SGHVS and CDR2 FNYEAQ. V lost 0 bases and J 10 bases, leaving 15 bases between the germline ends. This CDR3 is 15 amino acids long. The CDR3 loop reads CASSLAGIAVGKLFF. CDR3 DNA: TGTGCCAGCAGCTTAGCGGGAATAGCAGTCGGAAAACTGTTTTTT.

The chain uses TRBV28 and TRBJ2-1; 8 bases map to TRBD2. The germline gives CDR1 MDHEN, CDR2 SYDVKM. The CDR3 totals 14 residues. The V gene end was trimmed by 7 bases and the J gene end by 6 bases; junction bases not matched to a gene: 8. This chain's CDR3 is CASKEAGVLNEQFF. The CDR3 nucleotides are TGTGCCAGCAAGGAAGCGGGAGTTCTCAATGAGCAGTTCTTC. The whole variable domain, filled in from reference TRBV28 and TRBJ2-1, reads DVKVTQSSRYLVKRTGEKVFLECVQDMDHENMFWYRQDPGLGLRLIYFSYDVKMKEKGDIPEGYSVSREKKERFSLILESASTNQTSMYLCASKEAGVLNEQFFGPGTRLTVL.

This clone appeared a few times. The CDR3 here is CSVEDHSGENTEAFF. The DNA for the CDR3 is TGCAGCGTTGAAGATCATTCCGGGGAGAACACTGAAGCTTTCTTT. The chain has TRBV29-1 and TRBJ1-1, with D uncertain. V was pared by 0 bases and J by 1 base, with 12 bases between. The CDR3 contains 15 residues. Germline assignment: CDR1 SQVTM and CDR2 ANQGSEA.

V is TRBV6-9 and J is TRBJ1-2; no clear D. The CDR3 is 18 amino acids. V was pared by 2 bases and J by 5 bases, with 24 bases between. Germline V gene lookup returns CDR1 MNHGY and CDR2 SVAAGI. The CDR3 loop reads CASSYTSLYPNYFYGYTF. CDR3 nucleotide sequence: TGTGCCAGCAGTTATACGAGTCTATACCCAAATTACTTTTATGGCTACACCTTC.

The chain carries TRBV24-1 and TRBJ2-7, with D possibly being TRBD2 (5 bases). V was shortened by 6 bases and J by 7 bases, with 15 bases between the two germline ends. The CDR3 has 13 amino acids. In germline, CDR1 is KGHDR, CDR2 SFDVKD. In nucleotides, the CDR3 is TGTGCCACCAGTTACGATGAGGGCCGGGAGCAGTACTTC. This encodes CATSYDEGREQYF.

This clone came up a few times. This chain joins TRBV18 and TRBJ2-3; D is uncertain. The ends were cut back, 4 bases at V and 2 bases at J, with 13 bases in the middle. CDR3 length equals 15 residues. CDR1 is KGHSH and CDR2 is LQKENI in the germline V gene. CDR3 bases: TGTGCCAGCTCACTGCAACCACCATCCACAGATACGCAGTATTTT. Its translation is CASSLQPPSTDTQYF.